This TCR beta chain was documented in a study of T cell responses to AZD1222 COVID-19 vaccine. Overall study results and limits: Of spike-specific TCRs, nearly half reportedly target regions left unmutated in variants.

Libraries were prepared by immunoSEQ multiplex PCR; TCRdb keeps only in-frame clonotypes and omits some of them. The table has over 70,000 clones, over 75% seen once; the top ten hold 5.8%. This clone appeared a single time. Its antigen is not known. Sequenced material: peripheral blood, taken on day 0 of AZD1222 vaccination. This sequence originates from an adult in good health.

CDR3 protein: CASSAGAGYGYTF. The CDR3 DNA reads TGTGCCAGCAGCGCAGGGGCAGGGTACGGCTACACCTTC. This chain joins TRBV11-3 and TRBJ1-2; D perhaps matches TRBD1 (6 bases). The ends were cut back, 5 bases at V and 8 bases at J, with 15 bases in the middle. The CDR3 consists of 13 residues. Per germline, CDR1 SGHNT and CDR2 YENEEA.